These 4 T cell receptor beta chains came from one sample sequenced in a study of blood T cell repertoires in COVID-19. Method: immunoSEQ multiplex PCR; TCRdb's copy keeps in-frame clones and lacks some. The data contain about 240,000 clones, roughly four fifths of them seen just once; the ten biggest clones take up about 4.5%. The sequencing sample was made of peripheral blood. These receptors came from a woman aged 70-85 years with acute or convalescent COVID-19.

This clone has only one observation. V gene TRBV6-4 combines with J gene TRBJ1-1; D is ambiguous. This CDR3 region has 13 residues. Trimming took 6 bases from V and 0 from J, leaving 8 bases between them. Germline values: CDR1 MRHNA, CDR2 SNTAGT. The CDR3 sequence is CASRTALNTEAFF. DNA for the CDR3: TGTGCCAGCAGAACAGCTCTGAACACTGAAGCTTTCTTT.

The genes are TRBV2 and TRBJ2-3; 11 bases are shared with TRBD2. The CDR3 is 14 amino acids. Germline-derived CDR1 and CDR2 are SNHLY and FYNNEI. V was pared by 4 bases and J by 13 bases, with 10 bases of the junction left unmatched. The CDR3 region has the DNA TGTGCCAGCAGTGCGACTAGCGGGGCCTTGCGGGAGTATTTT. Its protein product is CASSATSGALREYF.

This rearrangement joins TRBV11-3 to TRBJ2-3, with 7 bases identical to TRBD2. This CDR3 spans 14 amino acids. The germline V gene has CDR1 SGHNT and CDR2 YENEEA. Trimming took 5 bases from V and 0 from J; bases not matched to a gene: 2. The CDR3 reads CASSLGGSTDTQYF. CDR3 DNA: TGTGCCAGCAGCCTGGGGGGGAGCACAGATACGCAGTATTTT.

V and J are TRBV28 and TRBJ2-5, with 14 bases aligning to TRBD2. The CDR3 totals 17 residues. V dropped 2 bases and J dropped 3; count of bases not matched to a gene: 5. CDR1 and CDR2 from the germline V gene are MDHEN and SYDVKM. DNA of the CDR3: TGTGCCAGCAGTTTAAAGCCGGGACTAGCGGGGGAAGAGACCCAGTACTTC. Its translation is CASSLKPGLAGEETQYF.